This T cell receptor (beta chain) came from a study of T cell repertoires in cytomegalovirus infection. Germline CDR1 SGHTA, CDR2 FQGNSA. The CDR3 covers 15 residues. V lost 4 bases and J 0 bases, leaving 13 bases between the germline ends. TCRdb reanalysed the reads using MiXCR and keeps one entry per CDR3 protein. The repertoire has about 100,000 distinct CDR3 sequences, approximately 15% of them found once; the top ten carry over 8%. This clonotype was picked up many times. This chain links TRBV7-2 with TRBJ2-7; D may be TRBD1 or TRBD2 (5 bases each). This TCR was recovered from a human donor in good health (CMV status not recorded). Some clones in this sample may be carry-over from other donors' samples. Source material: PBMCs. The CDR3 DNA follows: TGTGCCAGCAGCTACCTAACGGGGACCTCCTACGAGCAGTACTTC. Translation gives CASSYLTGTSYEQYF. The whole variable domain, filled in from reference TRBV7-2 and TRBJ2-7, reads GAGVSQSPSNKVTEKGKDVELRCDPISGHTALYWYRQSLGQGLEFLIYFQGNSAPDKSGLPSDRFSAERTGGSVSTLTIQRTQQEDSAVYLCASSYLTGTSYEQYFGPGTRLTVT.